Shown below are 2 T cell receptor beta chains from a single sample sequenced in a study of control samples from healthy donors and cancer patients. Libraries were prepared by immunoSEQ multiplex PCR; TCRdb keeps only in-frame clonotypes and omits some of them. The sample has 70,000 to 100,000 clones; less than 90% are singletons. Sequenced sample: blood. The receptors come from a woman in her sixties in good health.

The genes are TRBV6-5 and TRBJ2-3; no definite D call. The CDR3 is 15 residues long. Trimming stripped 5 bases from V and 4 bases from J, with 16 bases between. Germline V gene data show CDR1 as MNHEY and CDR2 as SVGAGI. The CDR3 region has the DNA TGTGCCAGCAGTCGTACGTGGGGTCGGGCAGATACGCAGTATTTT. Translated: CASSRTWGRADTQYF.

The chain has TRBV6-5 and TRBJ1-1; no reliable D call. Germline values: CDR1 MNHEY, CDR2 SVGAGI. The CDR3 is made up of 15 amino acids. V dropped 0 bases and J dropped 0 bases, with 8 bases sitting between them. CDR3 sequence reads: CASSYSFRLNTEAFF. In nucleotides, the CDR3 is TGTGCCAGCAGTTACTCGTTCAGGTTGAACACTGAAGCTTTCTTT.